This TCR beta chain is from a study of T cell changes during pregnancy in multiple sclerosis. Losses at the gene ends were 6 bases for V and 8 bases for J; bases not matched to a gene: 12. The CDR3 contains 15 residues. CDR1 is MNHEY, CDR2 SVGAGI, per germline. Clones were read by immunoSEQ multiplex PCR, and TCRdb kept only the in-frame ones, dropping some. The sample includes roughly 27,000 clones, more than 75% of them seen just once. V gene TRBV6-5 combines with J gene TRBJ2-1, with 8 bases that match TRBD2. Sequencing used CD8+ T cells from peripheral blood mononuclear cells, obtained after pregnancy. The receptor was derived from a female donor with multiple sclerosis, enrolled in a pregnancy study. Here the CDR3 reads CASRSGGAESDEQFF. The CDR3 DNA is TGTGCCAGCAGATCCGGGGGGGCCGAGAGCGATGAGCAGTTCTTC.